A selection of T cell receptor beta chains follows, all from one sample in a study of neurological immune-mediated disorders. TCRdb re-called the 5' RACE reads through MiXCR, storing one row per CDR3 protein. This table holds roughly 74,000 distinct CDR3 sequences, 4% to 6% found once. Sequences were obtained from PBMCs. The receptors here all came from a man aged 18 to 30 with multiple sclerosis. CDR3s include the opening cysteine and the closing phenylalanine or tryptophan. A D gene is named only where the DNA matches it firmly. Not all rows give a size; the values are once, few, many and, for expanded clones, a class.

clone size	V gene	J gene	D gene	CDR3 protein	CDR3 DNA
many	TRBV14	TRBJ1-2	TRBD1	CASSLAGTGGGYGYTF	TGTGCCAGCAGCCTCGCCGGGACAGGGGGGGGCTATGGCTACACCTTC
many	TRBV29-1	TRBJ2-7	.	CSGRLRGEQYF	TGCAGCGGCAGGTTACGGGGCGAGCAGTACTTC
many	TRBV20-1	TRBJ2-3	TRBD2	CSARDSGGTSTGTQYF	TGCAGTGCTAGAGATTCGGGCGGGACTAGCACTGGTACGCAGTATTTT
many	TRBV3-1	TRBJ2-7	.	CASSQDSSRGEQYF	TGTGCCAGCAGCCAAGATTCGAGTAGAGGCGAGCAGTACTTC
many	TRBV6-1	TRBJ2-7	TRBD2	CASSEVNGRSLERQYF	TGTGCCAGCAGTGAGGTTAACGGGAGGTCTTTGGAGAGGCAGTACTTC
many	TRBV10-3	TRBJ2-7	TRBD1	CAISGIGTGDEQYF	TGTGCCATCAGTGGGATCGGGACAGGGGACGAGCAGTACTTC
many	TRBV9	TRBJ2-3	.	CASSVVGIYTDTQYF	TGTGCCAGCAGCGTAGTAGGGATATACACAGATACGCAGTATTTT
many	TRBV2	TRBJ1-4	.	CASSARYEKLFF	TGTGCCAGCAGCGCCAGATATGAAAAACTGTTTTTT
.	TRBV2	TRBJ2-1	.	CASRGTSGDYNEQFF	TGTGCCAGCCGAGGGACGTCCGGGGACTACAATGAGCAGTTCTTC
many	TRBV6-5	TRBJ1-4	TRBD1	CASSETGGEKLFF	TGTGCCAGCAGCGAGACAGGGGGGGAAAAACTGTTTTTT
many	TRBV11-2	TRBJ2-3	TRBD1	CASSPTGGAGTDTQYF	TGTGCCAGCAGTCCCACAGGGGGCGCTGGGACAGATACGCAGTATTTT
many	TRBV9	TRBJ1-5	TRBD1	CASSPQGGIGQPQHF	TGTGCCAGCAGCCCACAGGGGGGGATCGGCCAGCCCCAGCATTTT
.	TRBV20-1	TRBJ2-1	.	CSASLPQEYNEQFF	TGCAGTGCTAGCCTCCCCCAGGAGTACAATGAGCAGTTCTTC
many	TRBV12-3/TRBV12-4	TRBJ2-7	TRBD1	CASNPGQTYEQYF	TGTGCCAGCAACCCGGGACAGACCTACGAGCAGTACTTC
many	TRBV5-6	TRBJ1-1	.	CASSLTGARTEAFF	TGTGCCAGCAGCTTGACGGGGGCTCGCACTGAAGCTTTCTTT
many	TRBV20-1	TRBJ1-6	TRBD1	CSAVPGDSLDSPLHF	TGCAGTGCGGTACCCGGGGACAGCCTCGATTCACCCCTCCACTTT
many	TRBV10-2	TRBJ2-5	.	CASSESGRRTQYF	TGCGCCAGCAGTGAGTCGGGGCGGAGAACCCAGTACTTC
many	TRBV12-3/TRBV12-4	TRBJ2-3	TRBD2	CASSLRWLAGIGTDTQYF	TGTGCCAGCAGTTTAAGGTGGCTAGCGGGTATTGGTACAGATACGCAGTATTTT
many	TRBV6-1	TRBJ2-1	.	CASRLPNNEQFF	TGTGCCAGCAGACTACCTAACAATGAGCAGTTCTTC
many	TRBV6-4	TRBJ2-1	TRBD2	CASSKTSGPHNEQFF	TGTGCCAGCAGTAAGACTAGCGGGCCGCACAATGAGCAGTTCTTC
many	TRBV4-2	TRBJ1-6	.	CASSQVAQGAWSNSPLNF	.
many	TRBV20-1	TRBJ1-2	.	CSALRGESNYGYTF	TGCAGTGCCCTAAGGGGGGAATCTAACTATGGCTACACCTTC
many	TRBV10-3	TRBJ2-6	.	CAISENGFAGANVLTF	TGTGCCATCAGTGAAAACGGCTTTGCGGGGGCCAACGTCCTGACTTTC
many	TRBV12-3/TRBV12-4	TRBJ2-2	.	CASSPQTGANTGELFF	TGTGCCAGCAGCCCCCAGACAGGCGCGAACACCGGGGAGCTGTTTTTT
many	TRBV20-1	TRBJ2-2	.	CSARNVNTGELFF	TGCAGTGCTAGAAATGTAAACACCGGGGAGCTGTTTTTT
many	TRBV10-3	TRBJ2-5	TRBD2	CAISDWSEGGETQYF	TGTGCCATCAGTGATTGGTCCGAGGGAGGGGAGACCCAGTACTTC
many	TRBV7-2	TRBJ1-5	.	CASSLAVSNQPQHF	TGTGCCAGCAGCTTAGCAGTTAGCAATCAGCCCCAGCATTTT
many	TRBV12-3/TRBV12-4	TRBJ2-1	TRBD1	CASSQGARRSYNEQFF	TGTGCCAGCAGCCAGGGGGCGCGTCGGTCCTACAATGAGCAGTTCTTC
many	TRBV5-1	TRBJ1-1	.	CASSRRGTNTEAFF	TGCGCCAGCAGTCGGCGGGGGACGAACACTGAAGCTTTCTTT